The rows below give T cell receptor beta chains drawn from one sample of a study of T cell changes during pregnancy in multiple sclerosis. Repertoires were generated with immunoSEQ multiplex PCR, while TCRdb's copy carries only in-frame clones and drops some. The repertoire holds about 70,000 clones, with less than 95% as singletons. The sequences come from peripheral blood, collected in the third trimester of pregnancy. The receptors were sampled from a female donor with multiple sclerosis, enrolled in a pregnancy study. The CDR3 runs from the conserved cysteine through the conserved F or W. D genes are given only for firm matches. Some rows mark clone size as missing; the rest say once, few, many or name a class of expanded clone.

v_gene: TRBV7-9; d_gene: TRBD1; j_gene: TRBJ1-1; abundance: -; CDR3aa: CASSPRQGVGATEAFF; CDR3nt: TGTGCCAGCAGCCCGAGACAGGGAGTTGGCGCCACTGAAGCTTTCTTT
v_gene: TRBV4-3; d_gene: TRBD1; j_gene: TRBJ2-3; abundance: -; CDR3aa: CASSKTGDSTDTQYF; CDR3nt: TGCGCCAGCAGCAAAACAGGGGATAGCACAGATACGCAGTATTTT
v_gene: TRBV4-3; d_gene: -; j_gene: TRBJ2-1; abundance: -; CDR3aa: CASSPQIDSTNGNEQFF; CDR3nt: TGCGCCAGCAGCCCGCAAATTGACAGCACCAACGGCAATGAGCAGTTCTTC
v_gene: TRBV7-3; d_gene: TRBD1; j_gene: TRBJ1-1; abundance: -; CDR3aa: CASSSTGVNTEAFF; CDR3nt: TGTGCCAGCAGCTCGACAGGGGTGAACACTGAAGCTTTCTTT
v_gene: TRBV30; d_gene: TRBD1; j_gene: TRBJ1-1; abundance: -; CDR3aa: CAWSVGTGEVLFF; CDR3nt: TGTGCCTGGAGTGTTGGGACAGGGGAAGTCCTTTTCTTT
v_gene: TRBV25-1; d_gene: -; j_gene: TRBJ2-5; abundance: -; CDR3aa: CASSVLDGETQYF; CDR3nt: TGTGCCAGCAGCGTCCTTGACGGGGAGACCCAGTACTTC
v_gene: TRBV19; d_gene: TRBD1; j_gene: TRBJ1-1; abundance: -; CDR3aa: CASSRRTGTGLNTEAFF; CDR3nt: TGTGCCAGTAGTAGGCGAACCGGGACAGGGTTGAACACTGAAGCTTTCTTT
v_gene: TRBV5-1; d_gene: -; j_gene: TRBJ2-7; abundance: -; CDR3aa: CASSWVDSSYEQYF; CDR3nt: TGCGCCAGCAGCTGGGTGGACAGCTCCTACGAGCAGTACTTC
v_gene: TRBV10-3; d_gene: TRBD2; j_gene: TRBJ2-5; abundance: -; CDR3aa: CAISALLAGAPRTQYF; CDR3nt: TGTGCCATCAGTGCCCTACTAGCGGGGGCCCCCAGGACCCAGTACTTC
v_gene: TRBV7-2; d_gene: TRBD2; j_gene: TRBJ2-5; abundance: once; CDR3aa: CASSKLAGETQYF; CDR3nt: TGTGCCAGCAGCAAACTAGCGGGGGAGACCCAGTACTTC
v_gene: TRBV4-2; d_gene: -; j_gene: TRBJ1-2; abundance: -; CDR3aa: CASSPLGGINYGYTF; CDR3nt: TGTGCCAGCAGCCCCCTGGGGGGGATTAACTATGGCTACACCTTC
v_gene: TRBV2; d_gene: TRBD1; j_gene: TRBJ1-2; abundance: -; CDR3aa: CASSEVLRRGQSNYGYTF; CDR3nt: TGTGCCAGCAGTGAAGTGCTTAGGAGGGGACAGAGTAACTATGGCTACACCTTC
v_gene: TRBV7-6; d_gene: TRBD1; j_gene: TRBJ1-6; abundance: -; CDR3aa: CASSSGRTGANSPLHF; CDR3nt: TGTGCCAGCAGCTCAGGCCGGACAGGGGCAAATTCACCCCTCCACTTT
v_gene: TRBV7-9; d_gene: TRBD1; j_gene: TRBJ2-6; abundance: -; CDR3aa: CASSSPDTGGAGANVLTF; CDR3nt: TGTGCCAGCAGCTCCCCTGATACAGGGGGCGCTGGGGCCAACGTCCTGACTTTC
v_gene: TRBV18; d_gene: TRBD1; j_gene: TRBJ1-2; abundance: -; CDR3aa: CASSPSHVAQGAYGYTF; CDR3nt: TGTGCCAGCTCACCTTCTCACGTCGCTCAGGGGGCTTATGGCTACACCTTC
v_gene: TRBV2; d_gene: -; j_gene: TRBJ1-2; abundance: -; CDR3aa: CASSWDTVLGYTF; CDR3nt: TGTGCCAGCAGTTGGGACACCGTTTTAGGCTACACCTTC
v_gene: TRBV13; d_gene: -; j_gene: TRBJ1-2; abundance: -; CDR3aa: CASSSDRSNYGYTF; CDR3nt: TGTGCCAGCAGCTCCGACAGATCTAACTATGGCTACACCTTC
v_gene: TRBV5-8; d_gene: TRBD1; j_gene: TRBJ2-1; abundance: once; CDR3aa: CASSLDQGALNEQFF; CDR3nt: TGTGCCAGCAGCTTGGACCAGGGGGCTTTAAATGAGCAGTTCTTC
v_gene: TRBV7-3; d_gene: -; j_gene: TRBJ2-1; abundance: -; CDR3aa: CASSSDSYNEQFF; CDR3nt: TGTGCCAGCAGCTCCGACAGTTACAATGAGCAGTTCTTC
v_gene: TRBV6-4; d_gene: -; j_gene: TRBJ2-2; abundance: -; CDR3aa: CASTGRNTGELFF; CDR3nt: TGTGCCAGCACAGGCCGGAACACCGGGGAGCTGTTTTTT
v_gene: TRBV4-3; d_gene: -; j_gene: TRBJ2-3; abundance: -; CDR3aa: CASSPQVTLGDTQYF; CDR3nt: TGCGCCAGCAGCCCCCAGGTGACCTTGGGAGATACGCAGTATTTT
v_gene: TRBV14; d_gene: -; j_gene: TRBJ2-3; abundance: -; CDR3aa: CASSQNLPIADTQYF; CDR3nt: TGTGCCAGCAGCCAAAACCTTCCCATAGCAGATACGCAGTATTTT
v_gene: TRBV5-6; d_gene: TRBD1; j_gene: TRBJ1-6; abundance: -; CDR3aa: CASSTEPGQANSPLHF; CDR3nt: TGTGCCAGCAGCACGGAACCGGGACAGGCCAATTCACCCCTCCACTTT
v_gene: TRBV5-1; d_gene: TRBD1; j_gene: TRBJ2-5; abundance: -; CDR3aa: CASSHLPGGGETQYF; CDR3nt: TGCGCCAGCAGCCACTTACCAGGGGGCGGGGAGACCCAGTACTTC
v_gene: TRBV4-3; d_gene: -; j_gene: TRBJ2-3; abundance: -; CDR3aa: CASSQDITDTQYF; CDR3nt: TGCGCCAGCAGCCAAGACATTACAGATACGCAGTATTTT
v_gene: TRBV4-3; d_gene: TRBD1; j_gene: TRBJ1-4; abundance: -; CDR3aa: CASSQEESLGDRASKLFF; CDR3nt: TGCGCCAGCAGCCAGGAAGAGAGTCTCGGGGACAGAGCCTCAAAACTGTTTTTT
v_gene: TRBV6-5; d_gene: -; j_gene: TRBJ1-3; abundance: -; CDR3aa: CASSSLPGHLGNTIYF; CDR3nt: TGTGCCAGCAGTTCCCTTCCGGGACATCTGGGAAACACCATATATTTT
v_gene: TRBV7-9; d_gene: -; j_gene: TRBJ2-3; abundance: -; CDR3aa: CASSLAGPTDTQYF; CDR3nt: TGTGCCAGCAGCTTAGCGGGCCCCACAGATACGCAGTATTTT
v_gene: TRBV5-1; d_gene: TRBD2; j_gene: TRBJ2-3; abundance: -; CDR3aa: CASSPRGGPADTQYF; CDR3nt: TGCGCCAGCAGTCCGCGGGGGGGCCCAGCAGATACGCAGTATTTT
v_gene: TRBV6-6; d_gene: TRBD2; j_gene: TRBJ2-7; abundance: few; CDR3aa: CASRSQAGGPVREQYF; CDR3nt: TGTGCCAGCAGGTCTCAAGCGGGGGGTCCGGTAAGGGAGCAGTACTTC
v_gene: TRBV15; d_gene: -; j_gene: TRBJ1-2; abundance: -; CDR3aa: CATSRQGLGYGYTF; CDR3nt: TGTGCCACCAGCAGACAGGGGCTCGGCTATGGCTACACCTTC
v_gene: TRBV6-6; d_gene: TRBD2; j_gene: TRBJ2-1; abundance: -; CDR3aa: CASRKTSGGGNEQFF; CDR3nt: TGTGCCAGCAGGAAGACTAGCGGGGGGGGGAATGAGCAGTTCTTC
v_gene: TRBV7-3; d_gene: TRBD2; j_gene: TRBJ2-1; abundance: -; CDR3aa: CASSLGSGVVNEQFF; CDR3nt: TGTGCCAGCAGCTTAGGTAGCGGGGTAGTGAATGAGCAGTTCTTC
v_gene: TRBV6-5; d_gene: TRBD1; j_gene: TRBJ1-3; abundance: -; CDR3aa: CASRGDRSGNTIYF; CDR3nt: TGTGCCAGCAGGGGGGACAGGTCTGGAAACACCATATATTTT
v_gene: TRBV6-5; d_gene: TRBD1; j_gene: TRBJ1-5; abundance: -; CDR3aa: CASSINRGGNQPQHF; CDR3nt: TGTGCCAGCAGTATCAACAGGGGAGGCAATCAGCCCCAGCATTTT
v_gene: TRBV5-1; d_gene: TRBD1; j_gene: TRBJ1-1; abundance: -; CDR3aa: CASSSGQPNTEAFF; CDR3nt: TGCGCCAGCAGCTCGGGACAGCCGAACACTGAAGCTTTCTTT
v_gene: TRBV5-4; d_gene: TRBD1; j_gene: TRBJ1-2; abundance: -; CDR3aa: CASSNGDRVIGGYTF; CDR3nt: TGTGCCAGCAGCAACGGGGACAGGGTCATAGGAGGCTACACCTTC
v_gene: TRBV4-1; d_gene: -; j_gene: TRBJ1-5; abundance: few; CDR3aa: CASSAQGMGQPQHF; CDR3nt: TGCGCCAGCAGCGCACAGGGTATGGGTCAGCCCCAGCATTTT
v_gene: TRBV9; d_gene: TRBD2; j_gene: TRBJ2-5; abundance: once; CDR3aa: CASSVGISGGAEAQYF; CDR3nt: TGTGCCAGCAGCGTAGGGATTAGCGGGGGGGCGGAGGCCCAGTACTTC
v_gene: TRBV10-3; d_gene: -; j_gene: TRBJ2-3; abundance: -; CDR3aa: CAIRSAQAEFTDTQYF; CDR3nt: TGTGCCATCAGGAGCGCACAGGCAGAATTCACAGATACGCAGTATTTT
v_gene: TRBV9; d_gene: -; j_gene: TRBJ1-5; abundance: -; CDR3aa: CASSVDGTPNQPQHF; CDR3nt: TGTGCCAGCAGCGTAGATGGGACACCCAATCAGCCCCAGCATTTT
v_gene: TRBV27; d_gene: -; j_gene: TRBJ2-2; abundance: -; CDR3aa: CASSRGTANTGELFF; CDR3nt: TGTGCCAGCAGCCGCGGGACAGCTAACACCGGGGAGCTGTTTTTT
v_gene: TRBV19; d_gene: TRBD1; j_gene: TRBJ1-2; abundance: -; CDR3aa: CASSPNRGTNYGYTF; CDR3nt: TGTGCCAGTAGTCCTAACAGGGGAACTAACTATGGCTACACCTTC
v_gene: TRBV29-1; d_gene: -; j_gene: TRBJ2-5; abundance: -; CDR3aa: CSVSARLETQYF; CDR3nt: TGCAGCGTTAGTGCTAGATTGGAGACCCAGTACTTC
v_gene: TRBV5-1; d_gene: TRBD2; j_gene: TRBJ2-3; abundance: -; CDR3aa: CASSPGSSGGRTDTQYF; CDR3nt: TGCGCCAGCAGCCCCGGTTCAAGCGGGGGGCGCACAGATACGCAGTATTTT
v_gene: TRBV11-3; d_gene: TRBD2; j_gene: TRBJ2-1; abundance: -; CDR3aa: CASSFGLAGYNEQFF; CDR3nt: TGTGCCAGCAGCTTTGGACTAGCGGGGTACAATGAGCAGTTCTTC
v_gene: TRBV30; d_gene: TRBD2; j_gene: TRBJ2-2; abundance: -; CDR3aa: CAWGPVWLAGGQNTGELFF; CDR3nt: TGTGCCTGGGGGCCCGTCTGGCTAGCGGGGGGCCAGAACACCGGGGAGCTGTTTTTT
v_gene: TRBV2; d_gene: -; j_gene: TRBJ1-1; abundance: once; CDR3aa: CASSVEPRGGYTEAFF; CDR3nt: TGTGCCAGCAGTGTCGAACCAAGGGGGGGGTACACTGAAGCTTTCTTT
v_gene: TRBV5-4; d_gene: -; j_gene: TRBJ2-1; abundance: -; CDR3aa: CASSLSAGEQFF; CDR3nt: TGTGCCAGCAGCCTTTCAGCGGGTGAGCAGTTCTTC
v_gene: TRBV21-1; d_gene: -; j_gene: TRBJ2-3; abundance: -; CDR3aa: CASSNGRKVEITDTQYF; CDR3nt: TGTGCCAGCAGCAATGGGAGGAAAGTCGAGATCACAGATACGCAGTATTTT
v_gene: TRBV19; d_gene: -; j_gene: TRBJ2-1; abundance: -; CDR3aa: CASSTLGAGGRSEQFF; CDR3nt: TGTGCCAGTAGTACCCTGGGGGCAGGGGGGAGGAGTGAGCAGTTCTTC
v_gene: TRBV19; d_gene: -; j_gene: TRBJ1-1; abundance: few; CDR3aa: CASSIAFGGEAFF; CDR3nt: TGTGCCAGTAGTATAGCCTTTGGGGGGGAAGCTTTCTTT
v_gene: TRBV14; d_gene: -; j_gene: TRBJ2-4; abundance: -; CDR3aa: CASSLLQGTKNIQYF; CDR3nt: TGTGCCAGCAGCCTACTACAGGGTACCAAAAACATTCAGTACTTC
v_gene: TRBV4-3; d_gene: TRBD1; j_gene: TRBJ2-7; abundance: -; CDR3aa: CASSHLTGDEQYF; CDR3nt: TGCGCCAGCAGCCATCTAACAGGGGACGAGCAGTACTTC
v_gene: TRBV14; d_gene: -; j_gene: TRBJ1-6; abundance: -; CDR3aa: CASSQRGGNSPLHF; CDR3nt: TGTGCCAGCAGCCAGCGCGGAGGTAATTCACCCCTCCACTTT
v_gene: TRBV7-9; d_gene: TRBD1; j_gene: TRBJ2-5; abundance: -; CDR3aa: CASSLRTGMETQYF; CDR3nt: TGTGCCAGCAGCTTAAGGACAGGGATGGAGACCCAGTACTTC
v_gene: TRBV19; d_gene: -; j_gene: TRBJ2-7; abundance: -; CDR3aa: CASSLLGAASDEQYF; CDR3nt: TGTGCCAGTAGCCTGTTGGGGGCCGCCTCTGACGAGCAGTACTTC
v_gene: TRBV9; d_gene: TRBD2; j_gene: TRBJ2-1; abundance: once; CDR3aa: CASSAGGYNEQFF; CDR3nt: TGTGCCAGCAGCGCCGGGGGGTACAATGAGCAGTTCTTC
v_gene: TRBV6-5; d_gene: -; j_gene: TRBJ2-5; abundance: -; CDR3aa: CASSSQTVQETQYF; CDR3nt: TGTGCCAGCAGTTCGCAGACAGTTCAAGAGACCCAGTACTTC
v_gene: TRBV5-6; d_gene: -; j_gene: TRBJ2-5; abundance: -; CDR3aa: CASCVQERETQYF; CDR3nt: TGTGCCAGCTGTGTACAAGAAAGAGAGACCCAGTACTTC